This TCR beta chain stems from a study of blood T cell repertoires in COVID-19. Per germline, CDR1 SGHRS and CDR2 YFSETQ. This CDR3 comprises 13 residues. Trimming shortened V by 0 bases and J by 3 bases, and 6 bases separated the two germline ends. Assay: immunoSEQ multiplex PCR; the TCRdb copy retains only in-frame clones and omits some. The table includes some 70,000 clones, roughly 84% detected once. The clonotype was recovered from a man between 45 and 60 years old with active COVID-19. The sample comprised peripheral blood. The rearrangement uses TRBV5-1 and TRBJ2-5; a weak D match, TRBD2 (5 bases). The CDR3 sequence: CASSLGAEETQYF. CDR3 coding DNA: TGCGCCAGCAGCTTGGGAGCGGAAGAGACCCAGTACTTC.